This TCR beta chain derives from a study of identical twins. TCRdb re-derived calls from the 5' RACE reads in MiXCR, one entry per CDR3 protein. The top ten clones hold over 1.5% of a sample with approximately 600,000 distinct CDR3 sequences, under 8.5% of them seen once. As to this clonotype: As yet, its antigen is unknown.

The CDR3 runs to 14 residues. Trimming took 3 bases from V and 0 from J, leaving 8 bases between them. Per the germline V gene, CDR1 is SNHLY and CDR2 is FYNNEI. Study observations and caveats: There is a chance that invariant MAIT and iNKT cells partially muddied zero-insertion analyses. Out-of-frame beta sequences exhibited a weaker degree of excess twin sharing. Clonotypes of the beta chain that were abundant in cord blood carried fewer insertions (memory repertoires showed none).

These same records also appear under a second study, on yellow fever vaccine responses in identical twins. This second report adds: Twin vaccine T cell responses reportedly seemed partly convergent, partly personalized.

This receptor was obtained from a young woman in good health. Sequencing used PBMCs. The chain links TRBV2 to TRBJ1-2, with no clear D. The CDR3 loop is CASSDSQTNYGYTF. CDR3 DNA: TGTGCCAGCAGTGACAGTCAGACTAACTATGGCTACACCTTC.